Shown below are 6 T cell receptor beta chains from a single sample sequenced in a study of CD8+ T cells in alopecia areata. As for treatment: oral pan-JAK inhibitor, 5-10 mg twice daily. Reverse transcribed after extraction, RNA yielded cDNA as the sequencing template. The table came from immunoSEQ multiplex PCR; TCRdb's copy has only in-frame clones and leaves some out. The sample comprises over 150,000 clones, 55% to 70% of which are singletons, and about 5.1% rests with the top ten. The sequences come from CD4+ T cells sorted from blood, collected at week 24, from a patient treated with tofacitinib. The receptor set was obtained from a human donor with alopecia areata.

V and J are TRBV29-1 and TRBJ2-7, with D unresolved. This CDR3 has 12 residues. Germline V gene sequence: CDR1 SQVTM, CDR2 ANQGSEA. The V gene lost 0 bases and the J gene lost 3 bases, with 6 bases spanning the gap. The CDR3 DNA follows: TGCAGCGTTGAAGATCACGGCTACGAGCAGTACTTC. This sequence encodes CSVEDHGYEQYF.

The CDR3 reads CSVAKGSGAYEQFF. CDR3 sequence (DNA): TGCAGCGTGGCGAAGGGGAGCGGGGCCTATGAGCAGTTCTTC. The rearrangement joins TRBV29-1 to TRBJ2-1, with 7 bases matching TRBD2. Germline CDR1 reads SQVTM; CDR2 reads ANQGSEA. Trimming removed 6 bases from V and 8 bases from J; junction bases left unmatched: 13. This CDR3 region has 14 residues.

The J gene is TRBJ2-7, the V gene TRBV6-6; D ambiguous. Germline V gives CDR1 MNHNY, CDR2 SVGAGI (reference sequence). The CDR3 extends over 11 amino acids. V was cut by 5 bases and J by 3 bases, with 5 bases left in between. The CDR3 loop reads CASSKSYEQYF. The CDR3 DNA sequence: TGTGCCAGCAGTAAAAGCTACGAGCAGTACTTC.

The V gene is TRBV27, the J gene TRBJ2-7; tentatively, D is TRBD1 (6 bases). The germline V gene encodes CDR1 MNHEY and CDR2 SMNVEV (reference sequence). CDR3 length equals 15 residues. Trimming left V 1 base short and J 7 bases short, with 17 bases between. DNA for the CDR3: TGTGCCAGCAGTTTATTTCCAGGGGCCCTCGTGGAGCAGTACTTC. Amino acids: CASSLFPGALVEQYF.

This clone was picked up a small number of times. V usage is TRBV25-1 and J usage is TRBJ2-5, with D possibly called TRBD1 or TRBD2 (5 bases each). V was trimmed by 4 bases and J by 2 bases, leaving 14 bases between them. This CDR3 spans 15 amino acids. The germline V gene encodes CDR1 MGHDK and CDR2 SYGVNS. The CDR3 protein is CASSALREGQETQYF. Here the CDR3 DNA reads TGTGCCAGCAGTGCCCTTCGCGAGGGGCAAGAGACCCAGTACTTC.

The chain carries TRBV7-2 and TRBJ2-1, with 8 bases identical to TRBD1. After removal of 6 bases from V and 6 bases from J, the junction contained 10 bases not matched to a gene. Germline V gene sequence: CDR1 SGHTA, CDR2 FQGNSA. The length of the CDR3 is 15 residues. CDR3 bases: TGTGCCAGCAGGGCTCAGGGGGCGATCGGCAATGAGCAGTTCTTC. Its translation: CASRAQGAIGNEQFF.